A selection of T cell receptor beta chains follows, all from one sample in a study of T-cell reconstitution after alpha-beta-depleted transplantation in children. TCRdb reprocessed the PCR reads via MiXCR and lists one record per CDR3 protein. The table shows around 200,000 distinct CDR3 sequences, with around a sixth occurring only once. Sequenced here: PBMCs, mostly from graft donor cells, sampled 360 days after TCRalphabeta/CD19-depleted stem cell transplant. These receptors were taken from a male patient aged 2 to 10 who had a stem cell transplant for acute lymphoblastic leukemia, so the T cells may come from the graft donor. Both conserved end residues are trimmed from each CDR3. Fields, in order: J gene, V gene, CDR3 protein.

>TRBJ1-5|TRBV19
ASTPPGQGAPGKYQPQH
>TRBJ2-7|TRBV7-2
ASSFGYRLVYEQY
>TRBJ1-6|TRBV4-2
ASSLGGQGKSPLH
>TRBJ2-7|TRBV12-3/TRBV12-4
ASSLRTESYEQY
>TRBJ2-1|TRBV5-1
ASSPGLENEQF
>TRBJ2-7|TRBV6-5
ASSYSGYVSYEQY
>TRBJ2-5|TRBV7-3
ASSLSAGGSQETQY
>TRBJ2-2|TRBV18
ASSPTITGDTGELF
>TRBJ2-1|TRBV11-2
ASSLELAGFNEQF
>TRBJ2-7|TRBV25-1
ASSRTGGYDEQY
>TRBJ2-5|TRBV3-1
ASSQDRGSQETQY